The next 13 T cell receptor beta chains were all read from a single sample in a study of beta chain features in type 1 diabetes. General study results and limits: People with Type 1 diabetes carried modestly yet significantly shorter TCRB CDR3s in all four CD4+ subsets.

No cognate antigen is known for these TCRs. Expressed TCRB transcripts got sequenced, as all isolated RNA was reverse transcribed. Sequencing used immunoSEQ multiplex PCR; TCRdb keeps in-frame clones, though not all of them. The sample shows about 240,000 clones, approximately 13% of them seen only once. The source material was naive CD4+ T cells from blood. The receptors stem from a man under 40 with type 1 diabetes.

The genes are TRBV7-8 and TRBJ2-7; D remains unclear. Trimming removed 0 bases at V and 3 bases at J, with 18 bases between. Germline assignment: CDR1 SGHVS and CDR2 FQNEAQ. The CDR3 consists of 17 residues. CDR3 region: CASSLASSGHQFYEQYF. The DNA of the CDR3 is TGTGCCAGCAGCTTAGCGTCGTCGGGTCACCAGTTCTACGAGCAGTACTTC.

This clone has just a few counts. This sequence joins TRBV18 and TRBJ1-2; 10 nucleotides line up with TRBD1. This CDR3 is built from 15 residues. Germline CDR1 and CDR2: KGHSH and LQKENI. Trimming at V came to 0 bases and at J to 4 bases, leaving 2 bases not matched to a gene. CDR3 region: CASSPPGTGAYGYTF. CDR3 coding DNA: TGTGCCAGCTCACCACCCGGGACAGGGGCCTATGGCTACACCTTC.

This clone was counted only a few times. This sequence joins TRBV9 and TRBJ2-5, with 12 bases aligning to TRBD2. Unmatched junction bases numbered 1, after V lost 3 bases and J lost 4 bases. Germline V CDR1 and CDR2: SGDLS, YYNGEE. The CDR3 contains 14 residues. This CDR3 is CASSAGLAGETQYF. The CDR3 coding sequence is TGTGCCAGCAGCGCGGGACTAGCGGGAGAGACCCAGTACTTC.

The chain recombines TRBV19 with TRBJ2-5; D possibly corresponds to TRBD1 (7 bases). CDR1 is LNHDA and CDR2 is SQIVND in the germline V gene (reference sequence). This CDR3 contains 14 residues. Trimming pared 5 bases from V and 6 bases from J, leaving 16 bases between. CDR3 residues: CASSSGGTVKTQYF. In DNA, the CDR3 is TGTGCCAGTAGTTCAGGAGGGACAGTAAAGACCCAGTACTTC.

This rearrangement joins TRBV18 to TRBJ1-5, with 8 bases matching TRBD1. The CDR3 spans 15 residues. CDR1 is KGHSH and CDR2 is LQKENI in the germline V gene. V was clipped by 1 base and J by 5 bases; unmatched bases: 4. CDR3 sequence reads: CASSPRTGGDQPQHF. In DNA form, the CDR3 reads TGTGCCAGCTCACCACGTACAGGGGGGGATCAGCCCCAGCATTTT. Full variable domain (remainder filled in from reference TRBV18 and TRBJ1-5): NAGVMQNPRHLVRRRGQEARLRCSPMKGHSHVYWYRQLPEEGLKFMVYLQKENIIDESGMPKERFSAEFPKEGPSILRIQQVVRGDSAAYFCASSPRTGGDQPQHFGDGTRLSIL.

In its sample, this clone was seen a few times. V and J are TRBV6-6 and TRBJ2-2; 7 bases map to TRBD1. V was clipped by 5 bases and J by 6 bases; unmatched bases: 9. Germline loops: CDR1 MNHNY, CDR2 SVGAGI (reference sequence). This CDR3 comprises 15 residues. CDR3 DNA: TGTGCCAGCAGTACGACAGGGAGAAGGCCCGGGGAGCTGTTTTTT. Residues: CASSTTGRRPGELFF.

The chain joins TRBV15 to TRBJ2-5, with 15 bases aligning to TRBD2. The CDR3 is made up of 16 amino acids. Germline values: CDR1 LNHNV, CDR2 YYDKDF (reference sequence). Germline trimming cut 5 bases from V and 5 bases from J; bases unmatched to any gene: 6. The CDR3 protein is CATSSGLAGGQETQYF. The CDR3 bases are TGTGCCACCAGCTCCGGACTAGCGGGGGGGCAGGAGACCCAGTACTTC.

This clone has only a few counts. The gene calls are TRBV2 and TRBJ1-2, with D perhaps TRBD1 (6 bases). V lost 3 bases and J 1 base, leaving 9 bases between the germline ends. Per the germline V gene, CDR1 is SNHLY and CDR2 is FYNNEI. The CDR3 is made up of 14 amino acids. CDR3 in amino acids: CASSEDSINYGYTF. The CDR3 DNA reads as TGTGCCAGCAGTGAGGACAGCATTAACTATGGCTACACCTTC.

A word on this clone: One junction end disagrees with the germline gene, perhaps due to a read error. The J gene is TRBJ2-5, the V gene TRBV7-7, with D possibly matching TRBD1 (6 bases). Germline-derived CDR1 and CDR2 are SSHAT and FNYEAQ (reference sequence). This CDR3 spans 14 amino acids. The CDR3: CASSPTGSQETQYF. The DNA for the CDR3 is TGTGCTAGCAGCCCGACAGGTTCTCAAGAGACCCAGTACTTC.

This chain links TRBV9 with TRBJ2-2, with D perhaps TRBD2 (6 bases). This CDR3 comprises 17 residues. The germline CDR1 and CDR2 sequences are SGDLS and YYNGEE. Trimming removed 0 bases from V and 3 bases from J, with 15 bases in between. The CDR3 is CASSVAGAGTYTGELFF. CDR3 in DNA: TGTGCCAGCAGCGTAGCTGGGGCGGGGACCTACACCGGGGAGCTGTTTTTT.

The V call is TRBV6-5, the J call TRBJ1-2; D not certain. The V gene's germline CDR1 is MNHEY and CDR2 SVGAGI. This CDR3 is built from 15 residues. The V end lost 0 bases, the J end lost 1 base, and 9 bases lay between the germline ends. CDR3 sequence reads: CASSYSRGINYGYTF. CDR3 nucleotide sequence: TGTGCCAGCAGTTACTCGAGAGGGATTAACTATGGCTACACCTTC.

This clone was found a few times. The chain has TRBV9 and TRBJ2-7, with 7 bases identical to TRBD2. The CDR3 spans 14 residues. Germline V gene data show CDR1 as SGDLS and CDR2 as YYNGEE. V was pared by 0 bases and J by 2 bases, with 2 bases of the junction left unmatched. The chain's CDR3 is CASSVASGTYEQYF. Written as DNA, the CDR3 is TGTGCCAGCAGCGTAGCTAGCGGTACCTACGAGCAGTACTTC.

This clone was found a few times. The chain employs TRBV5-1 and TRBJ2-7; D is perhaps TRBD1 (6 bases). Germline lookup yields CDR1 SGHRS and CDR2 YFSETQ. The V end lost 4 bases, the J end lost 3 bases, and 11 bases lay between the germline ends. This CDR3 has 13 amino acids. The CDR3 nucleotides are TGCGCCAGCAGCCCCGGACAGAGCTACGAGCAGTACTTC. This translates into CASSPGQSYEQYF.